This T cell receptor beta chain comes out of a study of memory CD4+ T cells and cytomegalovirus serostatus. Overall study context: Healthy Belgian adult donors included about nine CMV-positive and some 24 CMV-negative people.

Method: immunoSEQ multiplex PCR; TCRdb's copy keeps in-frame clones and lacks some. The sample has about 44,000 clones; over 60% are singletons. The V and J ends lost 4 bases and 4 bases respectively, with 13 bases between them. This CDR3 contains 13 residues. CDR1 and CDR2 (germline): SQVTM, ANQGSEA. This clone was picked up a small number of times. The antigen is undetermined. Study results and limitations: 67 of 164 known CMV-associated TCRbeta sequences appeared in CD4+ memory. Suggested: most of the CMV-linked TCR signature lies in CD4+ memory cells. CMV serostatus prediction reached median AUC approximately 0.95, or 0.91 with US-trained model.

The sort gate was single viable CD3+CD4+CD8-CD45RO+ cells for memory CD4+ T cells. The chain uses TRBV29-1 and TRBJ1-1; D may be TRBD1 (5 bases). The source is an adult in good health and CMV-seronegative. Source material: memory CD4+ T cells from blood. The CDR3: CSVGSTRGTEAFF. CDR3 nucleotide sequence: TGCAGCGTTGGGTCCACGAGGGGCACTGAAGCTTTCTTT. Using reference TRBV29-1 and TRBJ1-1 for the parts outside the CDR3, the full variable domain is SAVISQKPSRDICQRGTSLTIQCQVDSQVTMMFWYRQQPGQSLTLIATANQGSEATYESGFVIDKFPISRPNLTFSTLTVSNMSPEDSSIYLCSVGSTRGTEAFFGQGTRLTVV.